Below are 30 T cell receptor beta chains sequenced from a single sample in a study of molecular identifiers for immune sequencing clone quantification. TCRdb used MiXCR to reprocess the PCR reads, holding one entry per CDR3 protein. The sample has 60,000 to 70,000 distinct CDR3 sequences; about 17% are singletons. Material for sequencing was naive CD8+ T cells from blood, with Jurkat cell RNA spiked in. Stated subset: FACS-sorted CD8+CD4-CCR7+CD45RA+ naive T cells. All receptors derive from a human donor in good health. Some libraries in this study had Jurkat cell RNA spiked in.

On this clonotype itself: A read error is possible here, since a much larger clone lies one base away. The chain has TRBV7-8 and TRBJ2-7; TRBD2 matches 9 bases. J gave up 2 bases and V 0 bases, and 8 bases lay outside the gene matches. The CDR3 is made up of 17 amino acids. Looked up from germline, CDR1 is SGHVS and CDR2 is FQNEAQ. CDR3 amino acids: CASSLAVAGVFPYEQYF. For the CDR3, the DNA is TGTGCCAGCAGCTTAGCAGTAGCGGGAGTTTTCCCCTACGAGCAGTACTTC.

V and J are TRBV6-2 or TRBV6-3 and TRBJ2-5; 12 nucleotides agree with TRBD2. Germline V gene lookup returns CDR1 MNHEY and CDR2 SVGEGT. V shed 5 bases and J 4 bases; nucleotides not matched to a gene: 14. There are 18 residues in the CDR3. CDR3 sequence: CASSHSTTGLAGTETQYF. In nucleotides, the CDR3 is TGTGCCAGCAGTCATTCTACGACCGGACTAGCGGGAACAGAGACCCAGTACTTC.

This clonotype was counted once. A much more abundant neighbour one base away suggests this may be a read error. CDR3 in amino acids: CASSLIGVVGCEQYF. As DNA, the CDR3 is TGTGCCAGCAGTTTGATCGGGGTAGTGGGCTGCGAGCAGTACTTC. The chain couples TRBV27 to TRBJ2-7, with D perhaps TRBD2 (5 bases). V dropped 3 bases and J dropped 6 bases, with 18 bases sitting between them. This CDR3 is built from 15 residues. Germline V lookup: CDR1 MNHEY, CDR2 SMNVEV (reference sequence).

This clonotype was recorded at least ten times. This chain uses TRBV12-3 or TRBV12-4 with TRBJ2-6; D gene unclear. CDR3 length: 9 amino acids. The V end lost 3 bases, the J end lost 15 bases, and 3 bases lay between the germline ends. The CDR3 sequence is CASSFPLTF. CDR3 nucleotide sequence: TGTGCCAGCAGTTTCCCCCTGACTTTC.

The V gene is TRBV2, the J gene TRBJ2-1; TRBD2 matches 7 bases. Per the germline V gene, CDR1 is SNHLY and CDR2 is FYNNEI. V lost 0 bases to trimming and J lost 2 bases; unmatched junction nucleotides: 7. CDR3 size: 17 residues. The CDR3 DNA sequence: TGTGCCAGCAGTGAAGCGCTTACAGCGGGACCCTACAATGAGCAGTTCTTC. As protein: CASSEALTAGPYNEQFF.

This clonotype was seen only once. This may stem from a read error, because a much larger clone lies one nucleotide away. V gene TRBV19 combines with J gene TRBJ1-1, with D possibly matching TRBD1 (5 bases). This CDR3 is built from 18 residues. Germline V gene lookup returns CDR1 LNHDA and CDR2 SQIVND (reference sequence). The ends were cut back, 4 bases at V and 3 bases at J, with 24 bases in the middle. CDR3 bases: TGTGCCAGTAGTAACAAGGACGGGGCCCTCGGATTCGACACTGAAGCTTTCTTT. Protein product: CASSNKDGALGFDTEAFF.

This clonotype has ten or more counts. This chain joins TRBV28 and TRBJ2-1; D remains unclear. The CDR3 runs 10 residues. Trimming removed 5 bases at V and 9 bases at J, with 5 bases between. Per germline, CDR1 MDHEN and CDR2 SYDVKM. This CDR3 reads CASSHTEQFF. DNA of the CDR3: TGTGCCAGCAGTCACACTGAGCAGTTCTTC.

As concerns this clonotype: A much larger clone sits a single nucleotide away, making a read error possible. The V gene is TRBV19, the J gene TRBJ2-2; D remains ambiguous. This CDR3 contains 14 residues. CDR1 and CDR2 (germline): LNHDA, SQIVND (reference sequence). Trimming took off 8 bases at V and 6 bases at J, with 16 bases between the two ends. The CDR3 sequence is CASSPRLLPGELFF. CDR3 DNA sequence: TGTGCCAGTTCCCCCAGACTCTTACCCGGGGAGCTGTTTTTT.

Regarding this clonotype: It is likely a read error, because the conserved phenylalanine at the end of the CDR3 is missing. The chain has TRBV7-2 and TRBJ1-2; D remains ambiguous. Germline V gene sequence: CDR1 SGHTA, CDR2 FQGNSA. The CDR3 sequence is 15 residues long. Trimming removed 1 base from V and 0 bases from J, with 9 bases in between. The CDR3 sequence is CASSLVDRSNYGYTL. The CDR3 DNA reads TGTGCCAGCAGCTTAGTGGACCGATCTAACTATGGCTACACCCTC.

This clonotype was observed at least ten times. V is TRBV27 and J is TRBJ2-7; possible D gene TRBD2, 5 bases. Germline assignment: CDR1 MNHEY and CDR2 SMNVEV (reference sequence). Trimming cost V 3 bases and J 2 bases, with 17 bases left between them. The CDR3 is 16 residues long. The CDR3 DNA reads as TGTGCCAGCAGTTTGATCCCAGCGGAGGTCCCCTACGAGCAGTACTTC. Its protein is CASSLIPAEVPYEQYF.

This clonotype was seen repeatedly, ten times or more. The rearrangement links TRBV4-1 to TRBJ2-7; TRBD2 agrees at 11 bases. The CDR3 runs to 16 residues. Germline CDR1 is MGHRA and CDR2 is YSYEKL. Losses at the gene ends were 5 bases for V and 6 bases for J; bases not matched to a gene: 12. The CDR3 DNA reads as TGCGCCAGCAGCTCCCCGACTAGCGGGATCCCCATCGAGCAGTACTTC. It codes for CASSSPTSGIPIEQYF.

This clonotype has at least ten counts. V gene TRBV27 combines with J gene TRBJ2-7; D call uncertain. The V gene lost 5 bases and the J gene lost 0 bases, with 14 bases spanning the gap. Germline-derived CDR1 and CDR2 are MNHEY and SMNVEV (reference sequence). The CDR3 is made up of 15 amino acids. This chain's CDR3 is CASSPLGYGSYEQYF. CDR3 DNA sequence: TGTGCCAGCAGTCCGCTAGGTTACGGCTCCTACGAGCAGTACTTC.

The chain combines TRBV5-1 with TRBJ2-1; D not certain. CDR1 is SGHRS and CDR2 is YFSETQ in the germline V gene. The CDR3 length is 15 residues. Trimming removed 4 bases at V and 7 bases at J, with 18 bases between. CDR3: CASSPWEPKMNEQFF. The CDR3 region has the DNA TGCGCCAGCAGCCCGTGGGAACCCAAAATGAATGAGCAGTTCTTC.

At least ten counts were recorded for this clonotype. The chain combines TRBV4-2 with TRBJ2-3, with a possible D match to TRBD2 (6 bases). V shed 1 base and J shed 5 bases, with 16 bases lying between them. Germline CDR1 reads LGHNA; CDR2 reads YNFKEQ. This CDR3 region has 16 residues. The CDR3: CASSQVLSGEEDTQYF. CDR3 DNA: TGTGCCAGCAGCCAAGTTCTATCGGGAGAGGAAGATACGCAGTATTTT.

In its sample, this clonotype was seen many times. This chain uses TRBV6-1 with TRBJ2-7; D remains ambiguous. Germline V gene data show CDR1 as MNHNS and CDR2 as SASEGT. The CDR3 contains 13 residues. V shed 6 bases and J shed 2 bases, with 11 bases lying between them. This chain's CDR3 is CASREVNAYEQYF. CDR3 in DNA: TGTGCCAGCAGAGAGGTCAACGCCTACGAGCAGTACTTC.

The chain couples TRBV6-6 to TRBJ1-3, with no clear D. The CDR3 spans 15 residues. V lost 5 bases, J lost 2 bases, and 13 bases lay in between. CDR1 and CDR2 (germline): MNHNY, SVGAGI (reference sequence). The CDR3 here is CASSHGPSPGNTIYF. The CDR3 DNA reads TGTGCCAGCAGTCACGGACCATCCCCTGGAAACACCATATATTTT.

This clonotype was observed a few times. This chain joins TRBV6-4 and TRBJ2-1; TRBD2 matches 13 bases. The germline CDR1 and CDR2 sequences are MRHNA and SNTAGT. Germline trimming cut 9 bases from V and 11 bases from J; bases unmatched to any gene: 13. The CDR3 covers 15 residues. The CDR3 spells CARTSAGTSGTQQFF. The CDR3 DNA reads TGTGCCAGGACATCCGCCGGGACTAGCGGGACTCAGCAGTTCTTC.

About this clonotype: It may be a read error: a sequence one base away is much more abundant. V gene TRBV27 combines with J gene TRBJ2-7; TRBD2 agrees at 12 bases. Germline CDR1 is MNHEY and CDR2 is SMNVEV (reference sequence). The CDR3 extends over 19 amino acids. Trimming removed 5 bases from V and 5 bases from J; junction bases left unmatched: 19. CDR3 sequence reads: CASSMYQGLAGPGFHEQYF. The DNA for the CDR3 is TGTGCCAGCAGTATGTACCAGGGACTAGCGGGTCCTGGGTTCCACGAGCAGTACTTC.

In its sample, this clonotype was seen many times. The gene calls are TRBV10-3 and TRBJ2-3; D gene unclear. The CDR3 is made up of 17 amino acids. Germline loops: CDR1 ENHRY, CDR2 SYGVKD. V lost 2 bases, J lost 3 bases, and 18 bases lay in between. DNA of the CDR3: TGTGCCATCAGTGAGGGTCGTATTAGCTTCGGTACAGATACGCAGTATTTT. Translated, it gives CAISEGRISFGTDTQYF.

The chain joins TRBV28 to TRBJ2-7, with TRBD1 matching 7 bases. In germline, CDR1 is MDHEN, CDR2 SYDVKM. This CDR3 is 15 amino acids long. Trimming cost V 2 bases and J 4 bases; bases outside gene matches: 8. The CDR3 reads CASSLPETGTYEQYF. The DNA for the CDR3 is TGTGCCAGCAGTTTACCCGAGACAGGGACGTACGAGCAGTACTTC. The whole variable domain, filled in from reference TRBV28 and TRBJ2-7, reads DVKVTQSSRYLVKRTGEKVFLECVQDMDHENMFWYRQDPGLGLRLIYFSYDVKMKEKGDIPEGYSVSREKKERFSLILESASTNQTSMYLCASSLPETGTYEQYFGPGTRLTVT.

With respect to this clonotype: This may stem from a read error, because a much larger clone lies one nucleotide away. The chain carries TRBV20-1 and TRBJ2-7; the match to TRBD2 covers 9 bases. This CDR3 has 14 residues. Germline loops: CDR1 DFQATT, CDR2 SNEGSKA (reference sequence). Trimming took 0 bases from V and 6 from J; bases not matched to a gene: 6. The CDR3 sequence: CSARDQREVCEQYF. DNA for the CDR3: TGCAGTGCTAGAGACCAGCGGGAGGTTTGCGAGCAGTACTTC.

This clonotype was detected a few times. V and J are TRBV13 and TRBJ2-1; 7 bases fit TRBD1. Germline lookup yields CDR1 PRHDT and CDR2 FYEKMQ (reference sequence). V was clipped by 5 bases and J by 6 bases; unmatched bases: 4. The CDR3 runs to 13 residues. The CDR3 sequence is CASSPGTVNEQFF. CDR3 nucleotides: TGTGCCAGCAGCCCCGGGACAGTCAATGAGCAGTTCTTC.

This clonotype was seen more than once but under ten times. V and J are TRBV2 and TRBJ2-7, with D tentatively TRBD2 (5 bases). The germline V gene has CDR1 SNHLY and CDR2 FYNNEI. V lost 3 bases to trimming and J lost 2 bases, with 8 bases between them. The CDR3 extends over 13 amino acids. CDR3 amino acids: CASSDAGPYEQYF. For the CDR3, the DNA is TGTGCCAGCAGTGACGCGGGCCCCTACGAGCAGTACTTC.

With respect to this clonotype: A much larger clone is a single base away; this may be a read error. The J gene is TRBJ2-1, the V gene TRBV19; the D is unclear. From germline, CDR1 is LNHDA and CDR2 SQIVND (reference sequence). The CDR3 runs 13 residues. Trimming shortened V by 8 bases and J by 0 bases, and 8 bases separated the two germline ends. Written as DNA, the CDR3 is TGTGCCAGTCGAAACTCCTCCTACAATGAGCAGTTCTTC. Its protein is CASRNSSYNEQFF.

As concerns this clonotype: A much larger clone differs from this one at a single base, so this may be a read error. The chain uses TRBV19 and TRBJ2-7, with D maybe TRBD2 (6 bases). Looked up from germline, CDR1 is LNHDA and CDR2 is SQIVND (reference sequence). CDR3 length equals 16 residues. The V end was cut by 4 bases, the J end by 4 bases, with 20 bases between. In nucleotides, the CDR3 is TGTGCCAGTAGTAAAAGGGCGGGATTCAGCAGGTACGAGCAGTACTTC. Translating it yields CASSKRAGFSRYEQYF.

This clonotype has a count of ten or more. The V call is TRBV9, the J call TRBJ2-7; the match to TRBD2 covers 12 bases. The CDR3 length is 15 residues. Germline CDR1 reads SGDLS; CDR2 reads YYNGEE. V shed 4 bases, J shed 6 bases, and the junction held 8 bases outside the gene matches. CDR3 sequence reads: CASSPRLAGVREQYF. The CDR3 nucleotides are TGTGCCAGCAGCCCTAGACTAGCGGGAGTCCGCGAGCAGTACTTC.

This clonotype was found many times. The chain uses TRBV29-1 and TRBJ2-3, with TRBD1 as a possible D gene (5 bases). Germline CDR1 is SQVTM and CDR2 is ANQGSEA. V was clipped by 2 bases and J by 4 bases, with 13 bases between them. The CDR3 extends over 14 amino acids. This CDR3 is CSVENGQGPDTQYF. In nucleotides, the CDR3 is TGCAGCGTTGAAAACGGGCAGGGTCCAGATACGCAGTATTTT.

This clonotype was counted ten times or more. The chain employs TRBV5-6 and TRBJ2-2; D is uncertain. The V gene's germline CDR1 is SGHDT and CDR2 YYEEEE. V gave up 5 bases and J gave up 7 bases, with 18 bases separating them. The CDR3 extends over 15 amino acids. The CDR3 here is CASRRAPDQNGELFF. In nucleotides, the CDR3 is TGTGCCAGCAGAAGAGCACCTGACCAAAACGGGGAGCTGTTTTTT.

The gene calls are TRBV30 and TRBJ2-1; 11 positions agree with TRBD2. The CDR3 totals 15 residues. After removal of 4 bases from V and 3 bases from J, the junction contained 5 bases not matched to a gene. Germline CDR1 and CDR2: GTSNPN and SVGIG (reference sequence). CDR3 residues: CAWNNGTSGYNEQFF. The CDR3, as DNA: TGTGCCTGGAATAACGGGACTAGCGGCTACAATGAGCAGTTCTTC.

This clonotype was seen a few times. The chain joins TRBV14 to TRBJ2-1; D unresolved. The germline V gene has CDR1 SGHDN and CDR2 FVKESK. There are 12 residues in the CDR3. Trimming left V 4 bases short and J 8 bases short, with 9 bases between. CDR3 sequence (DNA): TGTGCCAGCAGCCCCTACCCGCATGAGCAGTTCTTC. The encoded protein is CASSPYPHEQFF.